This entry features one T cell receptor beta chain sequence. Its antigen is unidentified. Libraries were prepared by immunoSEQ multiplex PCR; TCRdb keeps only in-frame clonotypes and omits some of them. The sample lists about 100,000 clones; roughly 90% were seen once. This entry belongs to a study of T cell responses to AZD1222 COVID-19 vaccine. Broader study findings: CD4 TCRs covered the whole spike, strongest at regions 160-218 and 743-854.

Trimming removed 6 bases from V and 0 bases from J, with 8 bases in between. Germline CDR1 and CDR2: MNHEY and SVGAGI. The CDR3 runs 13 residues. The source is an adult who received the AZD1222 COVID-19 vaccine. This specimen consisted of peripheral blood, obtained 28 days after the second AZD1222 dose. The gene calls are TRBV6-5 and TRBJ2-5; no reliable D call. CDR3 amino acids: CASSWAYQETQYF. CDR3 nucleotide sequence: TGTGCCAGCAGCTGGGCGTACCAAGAGACCCAGTACTTC.